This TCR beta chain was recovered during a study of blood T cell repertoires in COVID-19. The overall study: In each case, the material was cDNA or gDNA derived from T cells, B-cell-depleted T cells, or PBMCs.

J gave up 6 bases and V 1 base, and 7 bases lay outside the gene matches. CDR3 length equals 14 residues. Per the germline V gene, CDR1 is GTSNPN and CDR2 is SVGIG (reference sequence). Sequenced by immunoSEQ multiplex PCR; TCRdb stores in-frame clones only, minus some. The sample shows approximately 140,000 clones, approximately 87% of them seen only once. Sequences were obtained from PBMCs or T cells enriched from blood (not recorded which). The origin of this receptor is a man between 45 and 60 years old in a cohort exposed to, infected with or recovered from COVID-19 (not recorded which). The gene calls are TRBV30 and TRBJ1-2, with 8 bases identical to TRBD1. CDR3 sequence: CAWSGQGRGDGYTF. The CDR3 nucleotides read TGTGCCTGGAGTGGACAGGGGCGAGGGGATGGCTACACCTTC.